This T cell receptor (beta chain) was identified during a study of CD8 T cells in Susac syndrome. Study details: Patients with Susac syndrome were therapy-naive, on corticosteroids, or on intravenous immunoglobulin alone at the time that blood was drawn.

TEMRA cells were enriched by FACS, while CD8+ and CD4+ T cells were obtained through a negative isolation that was performed magnetically. RNA in amounts of about 0.5 to 1 ug was reverse transcribed with random hexamers. One entry per CDR3 protein results from TCRdb running MiXCR on the immunoSEQ multiplex PCR reads. In the table there are about 81,000 distinct CDR3 sequences, nearly 95% of which are singletons. The germline V gene encodes CDR1 SEHNR and CDR2 FQNEAQ (reference sequence). The CDR3 is 16 residues long. J gave up 5 bases and V 6 bases, and 13 bases lay outside the gene matches. This clonotype was sampled from a human donor with Susac syndrome. The material sequenced was CD8+ T cells from PBMCs. V is TRBV7-9 and J is TRBJ2-1, with 7 bases matching TRBD1. Here the CDR3 DNA reads TGTGCCAGCAGTTACGGCACCGGGACAGCCCACAATGAGCAGTTCTTC. This translates into CASSYGTGTAHNEQFF.